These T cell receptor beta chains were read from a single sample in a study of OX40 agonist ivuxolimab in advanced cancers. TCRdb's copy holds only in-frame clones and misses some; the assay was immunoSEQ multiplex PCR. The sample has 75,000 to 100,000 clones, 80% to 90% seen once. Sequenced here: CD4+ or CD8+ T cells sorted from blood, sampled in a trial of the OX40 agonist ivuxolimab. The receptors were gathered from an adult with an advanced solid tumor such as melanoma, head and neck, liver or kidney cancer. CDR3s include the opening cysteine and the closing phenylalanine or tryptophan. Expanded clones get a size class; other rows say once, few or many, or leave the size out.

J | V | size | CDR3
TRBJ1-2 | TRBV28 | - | CASSSSGTVEAGYTF
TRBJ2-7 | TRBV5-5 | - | CASSLIAGSGEQYF
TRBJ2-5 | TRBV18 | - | CASSRARGDQETQYF
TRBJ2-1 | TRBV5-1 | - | CASRTGTSGRGQFF
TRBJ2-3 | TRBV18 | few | CASSRQLKSSTDTQYF
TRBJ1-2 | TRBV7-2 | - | CASSLGGIGYTF
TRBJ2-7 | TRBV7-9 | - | CASSLATSEQYF
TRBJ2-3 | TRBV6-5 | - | CASSRPGLAADTQYF
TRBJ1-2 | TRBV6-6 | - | CASSRTDRGNYGYTF
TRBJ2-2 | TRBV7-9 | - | CASSLVGGSTGELFF
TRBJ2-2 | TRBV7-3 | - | CASSRAGTGNTGELFF
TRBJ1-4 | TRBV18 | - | CASSLDAATNEKLFF
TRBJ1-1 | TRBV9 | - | CASSGGSGRQGAIRGNTEAFF
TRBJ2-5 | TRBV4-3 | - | CASSQDPYGGVETQYF
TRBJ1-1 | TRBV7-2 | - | CASSLDNTEAFF
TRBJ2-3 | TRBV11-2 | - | CASSLGLGSTDTQYF
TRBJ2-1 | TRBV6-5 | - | CASSFRAGGSYNEQFF
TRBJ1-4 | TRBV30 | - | CAWSVQTGGREKLFF
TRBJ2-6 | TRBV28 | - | CASSTPGSGANVLTF
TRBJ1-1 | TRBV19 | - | CASSIRGLFTEAFF
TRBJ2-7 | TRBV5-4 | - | CASSLKGANEQYF
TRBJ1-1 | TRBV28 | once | CASSLPGVNTEAFF
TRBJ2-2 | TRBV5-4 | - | CASSLARGDGGGELFF
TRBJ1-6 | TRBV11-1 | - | CASSSRDTFWGPLHF
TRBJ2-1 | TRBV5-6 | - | CASSSELSSYNEQFF
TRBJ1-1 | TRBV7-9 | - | CASSLTNTEAFF
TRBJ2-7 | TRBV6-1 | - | CASSEAASNGGRYYEQYF
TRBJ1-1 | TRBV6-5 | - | CASSYGDPGTEAFF
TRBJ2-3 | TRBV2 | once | CASRPGGAGTDTQYF
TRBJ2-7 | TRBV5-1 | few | CASSTLGQGAYEQYF
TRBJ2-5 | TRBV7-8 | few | CASSFTRSRGETQYF
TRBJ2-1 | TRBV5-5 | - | CASSSREQGTYNEQFF
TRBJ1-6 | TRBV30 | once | CAWSLGQVYNSPLHF
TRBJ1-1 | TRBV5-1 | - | CASSTRGGTEAFF
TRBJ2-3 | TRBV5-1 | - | CASSLAPNTDTQYF
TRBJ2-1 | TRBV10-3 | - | CAISESAGYNEQFF
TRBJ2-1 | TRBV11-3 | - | CASSLRDRDNEQFF
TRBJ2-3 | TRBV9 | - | CASSVGPGTDTQYF
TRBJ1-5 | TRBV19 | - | CASSSRVDQPQHF
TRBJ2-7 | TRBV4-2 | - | CASSRAGFSYEQYF
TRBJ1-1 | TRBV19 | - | CASSSVPGQGAGTEAFF
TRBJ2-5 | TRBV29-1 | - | CSVERGGRVETQYF
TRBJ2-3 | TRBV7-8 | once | CASSTRGGVGTDTQYF
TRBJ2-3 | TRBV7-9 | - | CASSRGWDRATDTQYF
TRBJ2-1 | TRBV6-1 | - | CASTSQGSYNEQFF
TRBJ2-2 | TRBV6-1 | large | CASTYSSAGELFF
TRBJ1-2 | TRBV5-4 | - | CASTVTGVLGGYTF
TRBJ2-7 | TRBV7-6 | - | CASSLRYEQYF
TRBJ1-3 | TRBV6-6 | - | CASSYSTGSGNTIYF
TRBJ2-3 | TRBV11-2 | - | CASSPGSLSTDTQYF
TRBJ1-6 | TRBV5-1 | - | CASSLNNSPLHF
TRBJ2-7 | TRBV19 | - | CASTAGQGLYEQYF
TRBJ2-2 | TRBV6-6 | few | CASRLTGELFF
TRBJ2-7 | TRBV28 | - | CASSISGSRVGEQYF
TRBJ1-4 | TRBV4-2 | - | CASSQSGTENEKLFF
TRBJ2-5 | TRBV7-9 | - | CASNRGAEETQYF
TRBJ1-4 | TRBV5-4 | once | CASSLVGGSNEKLFF